The 24 T cell receptor beta chains below were found in one sample sequenced in a study of shared T cell receptors in the human thymus listed by TCRdb under 2021. The protocol used for the library was the immunoSEQ multiplex PCR assay. The source is immuneACCESS, and TCRdb retained only in-frame sequences with V and J called. Part of the clones is not carried over; for the studies checked, unresolved V genes explain less than half of this, and the remainder is unexplained. The sample table shows fewer than 700,000 clones, and approximately 88% are seen once. Of the sample, around 0.0099% falls within the top ten clones. This sample was also put to use in a study of human thymus T cells.

Sequencing input: thymocytes. The receptors originated from a boy younger than two with a congenital heart defect. Donor details come from another sample of the same person, matched by shared clones.

Note on this clone: Other DNA sequences in the same sample also yield this CDR3. This chain links TRBV5-1 with TRBJ1-1; D remains unclear. The CDR3 is 13 residues long. V was shortened by 3 bases and J by 2 bases, with 8 bases between the two germline ends. Germline lookup yields CDR1 SGHRS and CDR2 YFSETQ. The CDR3 spells CASSSRRNTEAFF. In DNA form, the CDR3 reads TGCGCCAGCAGCTCCCGGAGAAACACTGAAGCTTTCTTT.

The J gene is TRBJ2-1, the V gene TRBV4-3, with D hard to call. The CDR3 length is 14 residues. Germline CDR1 reads LGHNA; CDR2 reads YSLEER. V shed 4 bases and J shed 2 bases, with 9 bases lying between them. CDR3 bases: TGCGCCAGCAGCCGCAGGCACCCCTACAATGAGCAGTTCTTC. Translating gives CASSRRHPYNEQFF.

The chain recombines TRBV11-2 with TRBJ2-7, with D uncertain. Looked up from germline, CDR1 is SGHAT and CDR2 is FQNNGV. With 1 base removed from V and 3 bases from J, the gap between germline ends came to 4 bases. The CDR3 consists of 12 residues. DNA of the CDR3: TGTGCCAGCAGCTTAGTAGACTACGAGCAGTACTTC. Translated: CASSLVDYEQYF.

V and J are TRBV11-2 and TRBJ1-5; D is uncertain. Trimming pared 5 bases from V and 3 bases from J, leaving 11 bases between. The CDR3 is made up of 14 amino acids. Germline CDR1 reads SGHAT; CDR2 reads FQNNGV. The CDR3 sequence: CASSQSIPNQPQHF. For the CDR3, the DNA is TGTGCCAGCAGCCAGTCCATTCCCAATCAGCCCCAGCATTTT.

The chain recombines TRBV11-2 with TRBJ2-2; the D is unclear. The CDR3 totals 16 residues. The germline CDR1 and CDR2 sequences are SGHAT and FQNNGV. V gave up 7 bases and J gave up 0 bases, with 15 bases separating them. This chain's CDR3 is CASTERCHTNTGELFF. The DNA of the CDR3 is TGTGCCAGCACCGAGAGGTGTCACACGAACACCGGGGAGCTGTTTTTT.

The chain joins TRBV6-1 to TRBJ2-3, with D perhaps matching TRBD1 (6 bases). Trimming left V 1 base short and J 0 bases short, with 11 bases between. CDR3 length: 16 amino acids. Germline CDR1 MNHNS, CDR2 SASEGT. This CDR3 is CASSEVGTTSTDTQYF. CDR3 sequence (DNA): TGTGCCAGCAGTGAAGTAGGGACAACGAGCACAGATACGCAGTATTTT.

V and J are TRBV9 and TRBJ2-4, with a tentative D call TRBD2 (5 bases). CDR1 and CDR2 (germline): SGDLS, YYNGEE. This CDR3 has 12 residues. Trimming removed 3 bases at V and 10 bases at J, with 11 bases between. The CDR3 reads CASSGRTRIQYF. For the CDR3, the DNA is TGTGCCAGCAGCGGGAGGACCCGAATTCAGTACTTC.

This chain links TRBV9 with TRBJ2-1, with D maybe TRBD1 (5 bases). This CDR3 has 13 residues. Trimming removed 2 bases at V and 5 bases at J, with 8 bases between. Germline lookup yields CDR1 SGDLS and CDR2 YYNGEE. CDR3 sequence: CASSVEGDNEQFF. Here the CDR3 DNA reads TGTGCCAGCAGCGTCGAAGGGGACAATGAGCAGTTCTTC.

The chain joins TRBV2 to TRBJ2-3; tentatively, D is TRBD1 (5 bases). V shed 2 bases and J shed 1 base, with 13 bases lying between them. The CDR3 covers 16 residues. CDR1 SNHLY and CDR2 FYNNEI come from the germline V gene. In nucleotides, the CDR3 is TGTGCCAGCAGTGAAAAAGGGGTACCCCGCACAGATACGCAGTATTTT. As protein: CASSEKGVPRTDTQYF.

The chain has TRBV28 and TRBJ2-7; D uncertain. This CDR3 spans 14 amino acids. V was shortened by 3 bases and J by 2 bases, with 11 bases between the two germline ends. Looked up from germline, CDR1 is MDHEN and CDR2 is SYDVKM. The CDR3 protein is CASSFHEAPYEQYF. The CDR3 nucleotides are TGTGCCAGCAGTTTCCATGAGGCGCCCTACGAGCAGTACTTC. The variable domain in full, with the rest retrieved from reference TRBV28 and TRBJ2-7, is DVKVTQSSRYLVKRTGEKVFLECVQDMDHENMFWYRQDPGLGLRLIYFSYDVKMKEKGDIPEGYSVSREKKERFSLILESASTNQTSMYLCASSFHEAPYEQYFGPGTRLTVT.

This sequence joins TRBV5-6 and TRBJ2-1, with D possibly TRBD2 on 6 matching bases. Deletions cut 6 bases from V and 7 bases from J, with 20 bases between. This CDR3 is built from 15 residues. The germline V gene encodes CDR1 SGHDT and CDR2 YYEEEE. The CDR3 sequence is CASIPRRAEWNEQFF. The CDR3, as DNA: TGTGCCAGCATCCCTAGGAGGGCAGAATGGAATGAGCAGTTCTTC.

As DNA, the CDR3 is TGTGCCAGCAGTCAACAGGCCTCTACGGGCGAGCAGTACTTC. It translates to CASSQQASTGEQYF. The chain combines TRBV28 with TRBJ2-7; possible D gene TRBD1, 5 bases. Trimming removed 5 bases from V and 6 bases from J, with 17 bases in between. The V gene's germline CDR1 is MDHEN and CDR2 SYDVKM. This CDR3 has 14 residues.

The chain links TRBV7-2 to TRBJ2-7; TRBD2 matches 7 bases. Per the germline V gene, CDR1 is SGHTA and CDR2 is FQGNSA. With V trimmed by 1 base and J by 5 bases, 5 bases remained unmatched. The CDR3 totals 14 residues. The CDR3 reads CASSLGGRDDEQYF. As DNA, the CDR3 is TGTGCCAGCAGCTTAGGAGGGAGGGACGACGAGCAGTACTTC.

This chain uses TRBV15 with TRBJ1-2; a possible D gene is TRBD1 (5 bases). Looked up from germline, CDR1 is LNHNV and CDR2 is YYDKDF (reference sequence). The CDR3 consists of 12 residues. Trimming pared 9 bases from V and 4 bases from J, leaving 12 bases between. This CDR3 reads CATWGPAYGYTF. CDR3 in DNA: TGTGCCACGTGGGGCCCGGCCTATGGCTACACCTTC.

This clone was found a few times. This rearrangement joins TRBV6-5 to TRBJ2-7; D possibly corresponds to TRBD2 (6 bases). V was cut by 6 bases and J by 0 bases, with 9 bases left in between. The CDR3 contains 13 residues. Looked up from germline, CDR1 is MNHEY and CDR2 is SVGAGI. CDR3 nucleotides: TGTGCCAGCAGGCGGGACTCCTCCTACGAGCAGTACTTC. This translates into CASRRDSSYEQYF.

This chain connects TRBV5-1 to TRBJ2-2; weak D call: TRBD1 (6 bases). V was pared by 0 bases and J by 5 bases, with 17 bases between. The CDR3 loop spans 17 amino acids. CDR1 SGHRS and CDR2 YFSETQ come from the germline V gene. The CDR3 DNA follows: TGCGCCAGCAGCTTGGATAGGACAGCCCACCCAACCGGGGAGCTGTTTTTT. Its translation: CASSLDRTAHPTGELFF.

The chain carries TRBV29-1 and TRBJ2-5; 9 bases map to TRBD2. The germline CDR1 and CDR2 sequences are SQVTM and ANQGSEA. This CDR3 has 13 residues. V shed 3 bases and J 5 bases; nucleotides not matched to a gene: 4. CDR3 residues: CSVEAGGGETQYF. For the CDR3, the DNA is TGCAGCGTTGAGGCGGGAGGGGGGGAGACCCAGTACTTC.

The rearrangement joins TRBV5-6 to TRBJ2-5; D remains unclear. The CDR3 has 15 amino acids. Deletions cut 3 bases from V and 5 bases from J, with 17 bases between. Germline CDR1 is SGHDT and CDR2 is YYEEEE. The CDR3, as DNA: TGTGCCAGCAGCTCAGCGATCCCCCCTGGGGAGACCCAGTACTTC. Its protein is CASSSAIPPGETQYF. The full variable domain, in which reference TRBV5-6 and TRBJ2-5 provide the parts outside the CDR3, is DAGVTQSPTHLIKTRGQQVTLRCSPKSGHDTVSWYQQALGQGPQFIFQYYEEEERQRGNFPDRFSGHQFPNYSSELNVNALLLGDSALYLCASSSAIPPGETQYFGPGTRLLVL.

V usage is TRBV28 and J usage is TRBJ2-7, with D possibly being TRBD2 (5 bases). Deletions cut 6 bases from V and 0 bases from J, with 15 bases between. This CDR3 has 15 residues. The germline V gene has CDR1 MDHEN and CDR2 SYDVKM. In DNA, the CDR3 is TGTGCCAGCAGGAATAGCGATCCCCCCTCCTACGAGCAGTACTTC. Translated, it gives CASRNSDPPSYEQYF.

The rearrangement uses TRBV10-2 and TRBJ2-7; 9 bases line up with TRBD1. The length of the CDR3 is 13 residues. Germline CDR1 is WSHSY and CDR2 is SAAADI. The ends lost 8 bases at V and 4 bases at J; junction bases unmatched: 6. The DNA for the CDR3 is TGCGCCAGCCGGGACAGGGAGTCTTACGAGCAGTACTTC. Its protein is CASRDRESYEQYF.

The rearrangement joins TRBV29-1 to TRBJ2-1; D gene unclear. V lost 6 bases and J lost 0, with 18 bases in between. The CDR3 covers 16 residues. Per the germline V gene, CDR1 is SQVTM and CDR2 is ANQGSEA. CDR3 in amino acids: CSVARFPESSYNEQFF. CDR3 bases: TGCAGCGTAGCCCGATTCCCGGAGAGCTCCTACAATGAGCAGTTCTTC.

The chain joins TRBV18 to TRBJ1-3; maybe TRBD1 (5 bases). Trimming left V 0 bases short and J 1 base short, with 19 bases between. The CDR3 length is 19 residues. Looked up from germline, CDR1 is KGHSH and CDR2 is LQKENI. CDR3 sequence: CASSPPGVAGRRSGNTIYF. CDR3 DNA sequence: TGTGCCAGCTCACCACCGGGTGTGGCGGGGCGCAGGTCTGGAAACACCATATATTTT. The full variable domain, rest sourced from reference TRBV18 and TRBJ1-3, is NAGVMQNPRHLVRRRGQEARLRCSPMKGHSHVYWYRQLPEEGLKFMVYLQKENIIDESGMPKERFSAEFPKEGPSILRIQQVVRGDSAAYFCASSPPGVAGRRSGNTIYFGEGSWLTVV.

The chain uses TRBV18 and TRBJ2-7; D not certain. V gave up 4 bases and J gave up 5 bases, with 9 bases separating them. CDR3 length: 12 amino acids. Germline-derived CDR1 and CDR2 are KGHSH and LQKENI. The DNA for the CDR3 is TGTGCCAGCTCACGCGTAGACAACGAGCAGTACTTC. Its protein product is CASSRVDNEQYF.

J is TRBJ2-7 and V is TRBV2; 7 bases are shared with TRBD1. Germline values: CDR1 SNHLY, CDR2 FYNNEI. The CDR3 length is 13 residues. Losses at the gene ends were 6 bases for V and 2 bases for J; bases not matched to a gene: 4. The CDR3, as DNA: TGTGCCAGCAGGGACAGGAGTCCCTACGAGCAGTACTTC. Amino acid sequence: CASRDRSPYEQYF.